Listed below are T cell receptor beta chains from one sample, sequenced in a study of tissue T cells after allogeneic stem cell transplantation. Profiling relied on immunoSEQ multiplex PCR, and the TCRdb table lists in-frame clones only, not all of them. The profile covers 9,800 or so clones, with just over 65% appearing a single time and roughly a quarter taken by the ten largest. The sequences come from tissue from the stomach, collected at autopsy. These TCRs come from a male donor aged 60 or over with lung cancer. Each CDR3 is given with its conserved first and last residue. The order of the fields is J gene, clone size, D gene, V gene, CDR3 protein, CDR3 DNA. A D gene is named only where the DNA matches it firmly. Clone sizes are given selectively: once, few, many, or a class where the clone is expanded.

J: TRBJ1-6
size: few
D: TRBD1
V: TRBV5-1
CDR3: CASSLEGTGLSPLHF
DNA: TGCGCCAGCAGCTTGGAGGGGACAGGGCTTTCACCCCTCCACTTT

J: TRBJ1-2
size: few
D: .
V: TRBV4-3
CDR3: CASSQDVGGSGGYTF
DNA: TGCGCCAGCAGCCAAGATGTAGGAGGGTCCGGTGGCTACACCTTC

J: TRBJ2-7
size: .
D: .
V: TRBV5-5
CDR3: CASSGGTPGYEQYF
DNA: TGTGCCAGCAGCGGCGGGACCCCGGGCTACGAGCAGTACTTC

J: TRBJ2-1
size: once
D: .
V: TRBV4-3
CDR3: CASSQDRVRGGNEQFF
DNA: TGCGCCAGCAGCCAAGATAGGGTTCGAGGGGGCAATGAGCAGTTCTTC

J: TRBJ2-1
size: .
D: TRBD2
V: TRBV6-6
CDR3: CASSYASGVGDEQFF
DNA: TGTGCCAGCAGTTACGCTAGCGGGGTGGGGGATGAGCAGTTCTTC

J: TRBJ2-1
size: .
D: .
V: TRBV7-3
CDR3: CASSLRAGASGNEQFF
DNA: TGTGCCAGCAGCTTAAGGGCAGGGGCATCGGGGAATGAGCAGTTCTTC

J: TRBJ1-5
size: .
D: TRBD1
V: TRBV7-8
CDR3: CASRPGQGAWQPQHF
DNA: TGTGCCAGCAGACCGGGACAGGGGGCATGGCAGCCCCAGCATTTT

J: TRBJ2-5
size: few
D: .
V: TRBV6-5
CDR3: CASSYSLSQGRETQYF
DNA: TGTGCCAGCAGTTACTCCCTAAGTCAGGGGAGGGAGACCCAGTACTTC

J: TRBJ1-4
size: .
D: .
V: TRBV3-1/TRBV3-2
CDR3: CASSALGRNEKLFF
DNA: TGTGCCAGCAGCGCCTTGGGACGGAATGAAAAACTGTTTTTT

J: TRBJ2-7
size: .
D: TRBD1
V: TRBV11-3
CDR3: CASSFWDRPYEQYF
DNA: TGTGCCAGCAGCTTTTGGGACAGACCCTACGAGCAGTACTTC

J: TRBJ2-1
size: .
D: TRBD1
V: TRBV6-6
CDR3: CASSYTGQGANEQFF
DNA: TGTGCCAGCAGTTACACGGGACAGGGGGCAAATGAGCAGTTCTTC

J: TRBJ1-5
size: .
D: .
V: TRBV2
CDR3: CASSEALALGQPQHF
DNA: TGTGCCAGCAGTGAAGCGCTAGCACTAGGGCAGCCCCAGCATTTT

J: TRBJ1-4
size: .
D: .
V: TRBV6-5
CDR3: CASSTSVREKLFF
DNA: TGTGCCAGCAGTACCAGTGTACGAGAAAAACTGTTTTTT

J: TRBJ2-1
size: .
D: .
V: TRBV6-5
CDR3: CASSKLSGDEQFF
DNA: TGTGCCAGCAGTAAGCTCTCCGGAGATGAGCAGTTCTTC

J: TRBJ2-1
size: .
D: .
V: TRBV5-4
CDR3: CASSLVERAFNEQFF
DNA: TGTGCCAGCAGCTTGGTCGAGCGGGCCTTCAATGAGCAGTTCTTC

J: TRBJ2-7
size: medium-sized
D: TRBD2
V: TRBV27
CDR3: CASSQSPTPSGGTYEQYF
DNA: TGTGCCAGCAGCCAGAGTCCAACCCCTAGCGGGGGCACCTACGAGCAGTACTTC

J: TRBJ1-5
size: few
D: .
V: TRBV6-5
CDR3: CASSSSRRSNQPQHF
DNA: TGTGCCAGCAGTTCCTCCCGTAGGAGCAATCAGCCCCAGCATTTT

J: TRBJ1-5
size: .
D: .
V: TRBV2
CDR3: CASSEEAYQPQHF
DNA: TGTGCCAGCAGTGAAGAGGCGTATCAGCCCCAGCATTTT

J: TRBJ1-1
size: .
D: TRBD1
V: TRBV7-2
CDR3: CASSIRRDSEAFF
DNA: TGTGCCAGCAGCATTAGACGGGACAGTGAAGCTTTCTTT

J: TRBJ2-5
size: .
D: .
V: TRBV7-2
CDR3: CASTPSSGLQETQYF
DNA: TGTGCCAGCACCCCATCATCAGGGCTCCAAGAGACCCAGTACTTC

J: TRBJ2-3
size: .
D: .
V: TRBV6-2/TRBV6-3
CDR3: CASSRQGTDTQYF
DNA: TGTGCCAGCAGTCGGCAGGGGACAGATACGCAGTATTTT

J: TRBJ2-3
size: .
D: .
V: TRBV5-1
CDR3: CASSGTSTDTQYF
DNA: TGCGCCAGCAGCGGGACTAGCACAGATACGCAGTATTTT

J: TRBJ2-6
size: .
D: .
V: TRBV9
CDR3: CASSVGRPSGANVLTF
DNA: TGTGCCAGCAGCGTAGGGAGACCCTCTGGGGCCAACGTCCTGACTTTC

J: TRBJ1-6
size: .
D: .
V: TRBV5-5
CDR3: CASSLGPTDNSPLHF
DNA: TGTGCCAGCAGCTTGGGCCCGACAGATAATTCACCCCTCCACTTT

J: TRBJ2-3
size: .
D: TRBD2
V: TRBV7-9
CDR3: CASSWGLAGRGTDTQYF
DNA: TGTGCCAGCAGCTGGGGACTAGCGGGTCGAGGCACAGATACGCAGTATTTT

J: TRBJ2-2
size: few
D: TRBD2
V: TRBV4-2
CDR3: CASSPLTSGRSGELFF
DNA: TGTGCCAGCAGCCCCCTGACTAGCGGGAGATCCGGGGAGCTGTTTTTT

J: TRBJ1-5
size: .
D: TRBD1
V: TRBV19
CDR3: CASSIMQGVPQPQHF
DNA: TGTGCCAGTAGCATTATGCAGGGGGTACCTCAGCCCCAGCATTTT

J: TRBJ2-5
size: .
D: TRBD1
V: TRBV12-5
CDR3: CASGLPSSGTGIQETQYF
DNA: TGTGCTAGTGGTTTGCCATCATCCGGGACAGGGATACAAGAGACCCAGTACTTC

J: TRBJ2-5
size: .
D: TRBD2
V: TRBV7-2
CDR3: CASSSGGAGETQYF
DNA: TGTGCCAGCAGCTCCGGGGGGGCCGGAGAGACCCAGTACTTC

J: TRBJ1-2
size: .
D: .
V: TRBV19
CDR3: CASRITGTQGYGYTF
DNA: TGTGCCAGTAGAATTACCGGGACCCAGGGCTATGGCTACACCTTC

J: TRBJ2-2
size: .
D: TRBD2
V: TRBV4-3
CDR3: CASSQPSGGGTGELFF
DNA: TGCGCCAGCAGCCAACCTAGCGGGGGGGGCACCGGGGAGCTGTTTTTT

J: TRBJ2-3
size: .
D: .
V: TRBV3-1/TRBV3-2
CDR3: CASSQADTQYF
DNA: TGTGCCAGCAGCCAGGCAGATACGCAGTATTTT

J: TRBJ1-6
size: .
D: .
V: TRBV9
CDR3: CASSVQGDSPLHF
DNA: TGTGCCAGCAGCGTCCAGGGCGATTCACCCCTCCACTTT

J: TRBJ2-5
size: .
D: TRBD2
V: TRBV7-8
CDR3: CASSLGLEETQYF
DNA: TGTGCCAGCAGCTTGGGACTAGAAGAGACCCAGTACTTC

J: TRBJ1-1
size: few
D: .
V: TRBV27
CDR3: CASSLSPWPRNTEAFF
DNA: TGTGCCAGCAGTTTATCGCCTTGGCCGAGGAACACTGAAGCTTTCTTT

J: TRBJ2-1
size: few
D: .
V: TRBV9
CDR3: CASSPGENEQFF
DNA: TGTGCCAGCAGCCCAGGGGAGAATGAGCAGTTCTTC

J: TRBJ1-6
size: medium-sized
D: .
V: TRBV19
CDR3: CASSIFGIVSSPLHF
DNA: TGTGCCAGTAGTATATTTGGCATCGTGAGTTCACCCCTCCACTTT

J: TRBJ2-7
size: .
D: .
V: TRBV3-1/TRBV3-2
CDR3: CASSHQDGTYEQYF
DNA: TGTGCCAGCAGCCATCAAGACGGTACCTACGAGCAGTACTTC

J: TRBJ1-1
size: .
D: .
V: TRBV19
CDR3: CASSIEILTRTQNTEAFF
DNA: TGTGCCAGTAGTATAGAGATCCTAACGAGGACCCAGAACACTGAAGCTTTCTTT

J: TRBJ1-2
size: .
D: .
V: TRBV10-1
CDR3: CASSPDSSYGYTF
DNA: TGCGCCAGCAGTCCTGACAGCAGCTATGGCTACACCTTC

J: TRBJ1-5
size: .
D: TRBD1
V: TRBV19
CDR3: CASLRQGAGQPQHF
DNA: TGTGCCAGTCTTAGACAGGGGGCCGGTCAGCCCCAGCATTTT

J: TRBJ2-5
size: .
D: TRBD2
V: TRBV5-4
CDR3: CASSFFGLAGVETQYF
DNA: TGTGCCAGCAGCTTTTTTGGACTAGCGGGAGTAGAGACCCAGTACTTC

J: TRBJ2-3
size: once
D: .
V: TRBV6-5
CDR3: CASRVGDTQYF
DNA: TGTGCCAGCAGGGTGGGAGATACGCAGTATTTT

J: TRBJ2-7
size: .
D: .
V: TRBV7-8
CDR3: CASSLAFNPGLAPYEQYF
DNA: TGTGCCAGCAGCTTAGCGTTCAACCCCGGCCTAGCGCCCTACGAGCAGTACTTC

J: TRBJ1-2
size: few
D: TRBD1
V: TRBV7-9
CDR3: CASSLDAGGFYGYTF
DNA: TGTGCCAGCAGCTTAGACGCAGGGGGCTTCTATGGCTACACCTTC

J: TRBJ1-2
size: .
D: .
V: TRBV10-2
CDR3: CASMTDSYGYTF
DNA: TGCGCCAGCATGACGGACAGCTATGGCTACACCTTC

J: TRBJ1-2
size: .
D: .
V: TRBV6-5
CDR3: CASSPLGAPGYTF
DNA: TGTGCCAGCAGTCCGCTTGGGGCCCCTGGCTACACCTTC

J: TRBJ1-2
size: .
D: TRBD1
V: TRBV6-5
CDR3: CASSPGTANYGYTF
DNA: TGTGCCAGCAGTCCCGGGACAGCTAACTATGGCTACACCTTC

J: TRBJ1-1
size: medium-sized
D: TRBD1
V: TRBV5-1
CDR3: CASSPRDRENTEAFF
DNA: TGCGCCAGCAGCCCCCGGGACAGGGAAAACACTGAAGCTTTCTTT

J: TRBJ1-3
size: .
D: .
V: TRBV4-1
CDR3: CASSQDRYSGNTIYF
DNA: TGCGCCAGCAGCCAAGACAGGTACTCTGGAAACACCATATATTTT

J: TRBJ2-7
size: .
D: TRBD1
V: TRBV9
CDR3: CASSVGVGTGAWEQYF
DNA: TGTGCCAGCAGCGTAGGAGTGGGGACAGGGGCGTGGGAGCAGTACTTC

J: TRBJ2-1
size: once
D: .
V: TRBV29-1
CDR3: CSHTGSQPNNEQFF
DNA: TGCAGCCATACCGGGTCCCAACCTAACAATGAGCAGTTCTTC

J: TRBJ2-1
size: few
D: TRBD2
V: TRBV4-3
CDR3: CASSRLAGVGDEQFF
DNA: TGCGCCAGCAGTCGACTAGCGGGAGTGGGTGATGAGCAGTTCTTC

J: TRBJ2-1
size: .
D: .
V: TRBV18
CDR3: CASSPPSRQAYNEQFF
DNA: TGTGCCAGCTCACCCCCCTCGAGACAGGCTTACAATGAGCAGTTCTTC

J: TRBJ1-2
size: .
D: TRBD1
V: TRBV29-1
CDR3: CSVARTGLNYGYTF
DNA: TGCAGCGTTGCCCGGACAGGGCTAAACTATGGCTACACCTTC